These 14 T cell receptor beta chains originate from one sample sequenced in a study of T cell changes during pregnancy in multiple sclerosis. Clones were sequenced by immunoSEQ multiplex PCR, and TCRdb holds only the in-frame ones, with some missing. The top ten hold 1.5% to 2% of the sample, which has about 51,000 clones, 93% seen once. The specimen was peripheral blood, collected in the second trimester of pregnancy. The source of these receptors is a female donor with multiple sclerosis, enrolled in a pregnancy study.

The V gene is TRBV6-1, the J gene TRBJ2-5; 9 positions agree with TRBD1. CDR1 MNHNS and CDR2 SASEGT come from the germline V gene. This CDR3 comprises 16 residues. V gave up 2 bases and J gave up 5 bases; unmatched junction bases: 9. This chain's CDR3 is CASSESMGQGSETQYF. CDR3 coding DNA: TGTGCCAGCAGTGAAAGTATGGGACAGGGCTCCGAGACCCAGTACTTC.

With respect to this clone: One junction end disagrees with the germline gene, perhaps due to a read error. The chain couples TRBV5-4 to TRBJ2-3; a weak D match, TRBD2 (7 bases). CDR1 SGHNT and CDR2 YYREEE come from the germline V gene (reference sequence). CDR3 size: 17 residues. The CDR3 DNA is TGCGCCAGCAGCCAAGAGATGGGAGGGGGGGCCACAGATACGCAGTATTTT. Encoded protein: CASSQEMGGGATDTQYF.

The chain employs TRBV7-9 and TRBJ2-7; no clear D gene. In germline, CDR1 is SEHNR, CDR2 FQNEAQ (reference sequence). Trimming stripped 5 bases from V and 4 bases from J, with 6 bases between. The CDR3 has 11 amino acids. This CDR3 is CASSPRYEQYF. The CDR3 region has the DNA TGTGCCAGCAGCCCTAGATACGAGCAGTACTTC.

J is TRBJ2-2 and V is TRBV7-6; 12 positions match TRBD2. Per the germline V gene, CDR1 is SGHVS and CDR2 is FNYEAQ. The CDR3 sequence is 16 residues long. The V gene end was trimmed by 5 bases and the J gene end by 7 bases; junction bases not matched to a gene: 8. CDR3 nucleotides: TGTGCCAGCAGCCGGACTAGCGGGACGATCGGCGGGGAGCTGTTTTTT. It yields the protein CASSRTSGTIGGELFF.

CDR3 sequence reads: CASSYRASGSGNEQFF. The CDR3 DNA reads as TGTGCCAGCAGTTACAGGGCTAGCGGGAGTGGGAATGAGCAGTTCTTC. The chain uses TRBV6-5 and TRBJ2-1; 10 nucleotides match TRBD2. Germline V gene lookup returns CDR1 MNHEY and CDR2 SVGAGI. Germline trimming cut 2 bases from V and 7 bases from J; bases unmatched to any gene: 8. The CDR3 is made up of 16 amino acids.

The CDR3 nucleotides read TGTGCCAGCAGCTTTAGTGCCAGGGCAAGCACAGATACGCAGTATTTT. Translated: CASSFSARASTDTQYF. The chain carries TRBV5-6 and TRBJ2-3; D possibly corresponds to TRBD1 (5 bases). The V and J ends lost 2 bases and 0 bases respectively, with 13 bases between them. The CDR3 spans 16 residues. The germline V gene encodes CDR1 SGHDT and CDR2 YYEEEE. The variable domain in full, with the rest retrieved from reference TRBV5-6 and TRBJ2-3, is DAGVTQSPTHLIKTRGQQVTLRCSPKSGHDTVSWYQQALGQGPQFIFQYYEEEERQRGNFPDRFSGHQFPNYSSELNVNALLLGDSALYLCASSFSARASTDTQYFGPGTRLTVL.

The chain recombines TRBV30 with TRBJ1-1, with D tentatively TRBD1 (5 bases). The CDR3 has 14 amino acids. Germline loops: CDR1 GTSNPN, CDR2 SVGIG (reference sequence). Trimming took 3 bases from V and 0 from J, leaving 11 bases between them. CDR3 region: CAWRQGLMNTEAFF. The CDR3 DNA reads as TGTGCCTGGAGGCAGGGCCTCATGAACACTGAAGCTTTCTTT.

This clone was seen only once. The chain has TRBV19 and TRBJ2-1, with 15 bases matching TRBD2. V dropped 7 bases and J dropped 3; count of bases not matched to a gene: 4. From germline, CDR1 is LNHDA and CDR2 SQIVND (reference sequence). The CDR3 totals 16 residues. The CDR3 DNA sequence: TGTGCCAGTAATGGACTAGCGGGAGGGAGCTACAATGAGCAGTTCTTC. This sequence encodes CASNGLAGGSYNEQFF.

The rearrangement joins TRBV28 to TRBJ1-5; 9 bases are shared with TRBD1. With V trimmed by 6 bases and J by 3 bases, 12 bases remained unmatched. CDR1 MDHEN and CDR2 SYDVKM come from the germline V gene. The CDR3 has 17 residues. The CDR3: CASSEDRGGMINQPQHF. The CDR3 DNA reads TGTGCCAGCAGCGAGGACAGGGGCGGTATGATCAATCAGCCCCAGCATTTT.

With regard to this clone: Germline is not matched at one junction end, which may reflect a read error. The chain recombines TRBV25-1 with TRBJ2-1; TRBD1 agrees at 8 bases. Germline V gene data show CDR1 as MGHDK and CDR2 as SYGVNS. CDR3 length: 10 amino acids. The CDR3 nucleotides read TGTGCCAGCTTCAGGACAGGGTGGGTCTTC. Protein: CASFRTGWVF.

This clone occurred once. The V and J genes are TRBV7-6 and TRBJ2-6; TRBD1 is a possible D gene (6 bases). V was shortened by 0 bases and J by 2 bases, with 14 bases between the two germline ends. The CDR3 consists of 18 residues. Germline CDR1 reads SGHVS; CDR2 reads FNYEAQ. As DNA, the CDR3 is TGTGCCAGCAGCTTAGCGCTAAACGCAGGGGCTGGGGCCAACGTCCTGACTTTC. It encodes CASSLALNAGAGANVLTF.

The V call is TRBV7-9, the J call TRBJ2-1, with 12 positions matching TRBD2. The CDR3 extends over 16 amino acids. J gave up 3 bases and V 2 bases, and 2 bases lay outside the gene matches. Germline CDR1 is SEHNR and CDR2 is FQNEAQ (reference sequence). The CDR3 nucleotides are TGTGCCAGCAGCTTAAGGACTAGCGGGGACTACAATGAGCAGTTCTTC. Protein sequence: CASSLRTSGDYNEQFF.

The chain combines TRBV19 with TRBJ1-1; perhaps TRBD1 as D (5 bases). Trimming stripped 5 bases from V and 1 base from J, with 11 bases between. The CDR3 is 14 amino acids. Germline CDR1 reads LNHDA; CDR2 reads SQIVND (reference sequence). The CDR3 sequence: CASSPDIENTEAFF. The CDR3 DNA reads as TGTGCCAGTAGTCCGGACATAGAGAACACTGAAGCTTTCTTT.

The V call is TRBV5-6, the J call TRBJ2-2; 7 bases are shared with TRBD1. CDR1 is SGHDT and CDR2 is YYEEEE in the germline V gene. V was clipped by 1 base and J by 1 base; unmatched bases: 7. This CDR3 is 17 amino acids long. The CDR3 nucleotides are TGTGCCAGCAGCTTGCGAAGGACAGGCCTGAACACCGGGGAGCTGTTTTTT. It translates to CASSLRRTGLNTGELFF.